A selection of T cell receptor beta chains follows, all from one sample in a study of T-cell reconstitution after alpha-beta-depleted transplantation in children. TCRdb fed the PCR reads into MiXCR, producing one record per CDR3 protein. Among about 400,000 distinct CDR3 sequences listed, around 21% were seen once. The sample in question was PBMCs from the stem cell graft donor, obtained from the stem cell graft. Source of these receptors: a human donor who donated a stem cell graft to a child with acute myeloid leukemia. Both conserved end residues are part of each CDR3. D genes are given only for firm matches. Size is omitted from some rows. Given values are once, few, many or a class for expanded clones.

TRBV4-3,NA,TRBD1,TRBJ1-2,TGCGCCAGCAGCCAAAACCTACAGGGGACCTATGGCTACACCTTC,CASSQNLQGTYGYTF
TRBV5-1,many,TRBD1,TRBJ2-7,TGCGCCAGCAGTACAAGCGGACAGGCCCCTTCCGGAGAGCAGTACTTC,CASSTSGQAPSGEQYF
TRBV14,once,NA,TRBJ2-2,TGTGCCAGCAGCCAAGAATTAGTCCGGGAGCTGTTTTTT,CASSQELVRELFF
TRBV5-1,NA,TRBD2,TRBJ2-5,TGCGCCAGCAAAGGTAGCGGGAGTGAGACCCAGTACTTC,CASKGSGSETQYF
TRBV20-1,many,TRBD2,TRBJ2-1,TGCAGTGCTAGAGATCCGCAGGGACTAGCGGGTGGCTCCTACAATGAGCAGTTCTTC,CSARDPQGLAGGSYNEQFF
TRBV12-3/TRBV12-4,many,NA,TRBJ2-1,TGTGCCAGCACCCGTACAGGGTCTCCCTACAATGAGCAGTTCTTC,CASTRTGSPYNEQFF
TRBV4-3,many,TRBD2,TRBJ2-1,TGCGCCAGCAGCCAAGATCCCGGACTAGTGGGGATCAATGAGCAGTTCTTC,CASSQDPGLVGINEQFF
TRBV27,NA,TRBD1,TRBJ1-5,TGTGCCAGCAGTTCAGCCTTCCGGGACAGAGGTCAGCCCCAGCATTTT,CASSSAFRDRGQPQHF
TRBV12-3/TRBV12-4,few,TRBD2,TRBJ2-1,TGTGCCAGCAGCTCTAGCGGGAAGTCGTTTAATGAGCAGTTCTTC,CASSSSGKSFNEQFF
TRBV29-1,many,TRBD1,TRBJ2-5,TGCAGCGCGGACAGGGGATTAGAGACCCAGTACTTC,CSADRGLETQYF
TRBV7-3,NA,NA,TRBJ2-1,TGTGCCAGCAGCTCGGGTGCCATCGGGGATGAGCAGTTCTTC,CASSSGAIGDEQFF
TRBV7-6,NA,NA,TRBJ2-2,TGTGCCAGCAGCTTCAACACCGGCCTGAACACCGGGGAGCTGTTTTTT,CASSFNTGLNTGELFF
TRBV11-2,NA,NA,TRBJ2-7,TGTGCCAGCAGCTCGGTCCAGCGGACCAACTACGAGCAGTACTTC,CASSSVQRTNYEQYF
TRBV20-1,few,TRBD2,TRBJ2-1,TGCAGTGCTTCCCGGACTAGCGGGAGGGCCTACAATGAGCAGTTCTTC,CSASRTSGRAYNEQFF
TRBV7-6,few,NA,TRBJ2-3,TGTGCCAGCAGCTTTCGGGGAGGTGGCACAGATACGCAGTATTTT,CASSFRGGGTDTQYF
TRBV9,many,NA,TRBJ2-7,TGTGCCAGCAGCGTAGGGGGGACTGCCGGGAGATACGAGCAGTACTTC,CASSVGGTAGRYEQYF